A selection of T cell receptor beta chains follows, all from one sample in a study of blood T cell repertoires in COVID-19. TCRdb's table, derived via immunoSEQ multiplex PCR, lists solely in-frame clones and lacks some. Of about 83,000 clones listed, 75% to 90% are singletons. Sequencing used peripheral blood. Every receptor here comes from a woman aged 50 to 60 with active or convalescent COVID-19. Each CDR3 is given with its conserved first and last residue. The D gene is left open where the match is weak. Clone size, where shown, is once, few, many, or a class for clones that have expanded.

TGCAGTGCTCCACGGGCGGGGAGCAAGTTCTTC CSAPRAGSKFF TRBV20-1 NA TRBJ2-1 NA
TGTGCCATCAGTGAGTCGGGGGGGAGAGAGACCCAGTACTTC CAISESGGRETQYF TRBV10-3 NA TRBJ2-5 TRBD2
TGTGCCAGCAGCCCCAGCCCCCAGGAAGAGCAGTTCTTC CASSPSPQEEQFF TRBV9 NA TRBJ2-1 NA
TGTGCCATCGAGAGCGGGGGGCCAGATACGCAGTATTTT CAIESGGPDTQYF TRBV12-3/TRBV12-4 NA TRBJ2-3 TRBD2
TGCGCCAGCAGCCCACAGGGTTTCAACTATGGCTACACCTTC CASSPQGFNYGYTF TRBV5-1 few TRBJ1-2 NA
TGTGCCAGCACCGCGGGGGAGGCCGTGGGCTACACCTTC CASTAGEAVGYTF TRBV7-9 once TRBJ1-2 NA
TGTGCCACCAGCAGAGAGGCGGGGATGGGCTACACCTTC CATSREAGMGYTF TRBV15 NA TRBJ1-2 NA
TGTGCCACCAGTGATACGACAGGGCAAAACTATGGCTACACCTTC CATSDTTGQNYGYTF TRBV24-1 NA TRBJ1-2 TRBD1
TGCGCCAGCAGCTTACAGGGTATGACAGGAAACACCATATATTTT CASSLQGMTGNTIYF TRBV5-1 NA TRBJ1-3 NA
TGTGCCATCAGTGAGTCTCCGGTTGAACAGGGCGGGGAGCTGTTTTTT CAISESPVEQGGELFF TRBV10-3 few TRBJ2-2 NA
TGTGCCAGCAGTCGGACAGGGGTGATCTACAATGAGCAGTTCTTC CASSRTGVIYNEQFF TRBV6-2/TRBV6-3 NA TRBJ2-1 TRBD1
TGTGCCAGTAGTTATCGGGGCTACGAGCAGTACTTC CASSYRGYEQYF TRBV19 NA TRBJ2-7 NA
TGTGCCAGCAGCCCCAGTGTGGGGACAGGCTACTTTAACTATGGCTACACCTTC CASSPSVGTGYFNYGYTF TRBV5-5 NA TRBJ1-2 TRBD1
TGTGCCAGCAGCTTGGCCGAGAGGGAATTCACCTTC CASSLAEREFTF TRBV5-4 NA TRBJ1-2 NA
TGCGCCAGCAGCCAAGAACAGACAGGGACTGAAGCTTTCTTT CASSQEQTGTEAFF TRBV4-1 NA TRBJ1-1 TRBD1
TGTGCCAGCAGTGCCGGGACAGGGGGAAATCAGCCCCAGCATTTT CASSAGTGGNQPQHF TRBV6-6 medium-sized TRBJ1-5 TRBD1
TGTGCCTGTTCTCGACTCGGCACAGATACGCAGTATTTT CACSRLGTDTQYF TRBV11-1 NA TRBJ2-3 NA
TGTGCCAGCAGCGTAGAGACAGGGATAAATGAAAAACTGTTTTTT CASSVETGINEKLFF TRBV9 NA TRBJ1-4 TRBD1
TGTGCCATCAGTAAAACAGGGACACAGCCCCAGCATTTT CAISKTGTQPQHF TRBV10-3 once TRBJ1-5 NA
TGTGCCAGCAGCCCCCGTACTGGGGGCGCAGGCACTGAAGCTTTCTTT CASSPRTGGAGTEAFF TRBV7-6 once TRBJ1-1 NA
TGTGCCAGCAGTGACTCGGGGACTTACGGCTACACCTTC CASSDSGTYGYTF TRBV6-4 NA TRBJ1-2 NA
TGTGCCAGCAGCTTGACAGGGGTCAACATTCAGTACTTC CASSLTGVNIQYF TRBV5-6 NA TRBJ2-4 TRBD1
TGTGCCAGCAGACCCGACCGTCGAGGGGGCGCAGTAAGTGGGACTGAAGCTTTCTTT CASRPDRRGGAVSGTEAFF TRBV5-4 NA TRBJ1-1 TRBD1
TGTGCCAGCACCCCCCCGACAGTTCCCCTTTGGTACTTC CASTPPTVPLWYF TRBV6-5 NA TRBJ2-7 NA
TGTGCCAGTAGAGACAGGGGGAACACTGAAGCTTTCTTT CASRDRGNTEAFF TRBV19 NA TRBJ1-1 TRBD1
TGTGCCAGCAGCTTTCGGACTAGCGGGGGGAGGAGTGAGCAGTTCTTC CASSFRTSGGRSEQFF TRBV7-3 once TRBJ2-1 TRBD2